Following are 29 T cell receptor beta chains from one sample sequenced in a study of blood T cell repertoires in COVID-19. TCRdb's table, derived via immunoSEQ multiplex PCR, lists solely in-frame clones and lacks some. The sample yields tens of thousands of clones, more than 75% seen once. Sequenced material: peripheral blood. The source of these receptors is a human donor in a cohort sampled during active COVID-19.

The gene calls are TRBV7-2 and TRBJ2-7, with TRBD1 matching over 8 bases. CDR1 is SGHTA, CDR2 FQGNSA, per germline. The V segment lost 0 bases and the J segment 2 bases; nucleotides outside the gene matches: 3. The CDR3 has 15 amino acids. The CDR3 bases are TGTGCCAGCAGCTTAGCGCCAGGGGGCACCTACGAGCAGTACTTC. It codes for CASSLAPGGTYEQYF.

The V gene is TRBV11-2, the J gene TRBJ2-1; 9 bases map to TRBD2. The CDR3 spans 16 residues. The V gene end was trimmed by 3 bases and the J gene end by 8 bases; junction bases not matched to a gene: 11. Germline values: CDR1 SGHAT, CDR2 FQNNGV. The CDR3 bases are TGTGCCAGCAGCTTCGGCCAGCGGGGGGTAGTGGATGAGCAGTTCTTC. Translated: CASSFGQRGVVDEQFF.

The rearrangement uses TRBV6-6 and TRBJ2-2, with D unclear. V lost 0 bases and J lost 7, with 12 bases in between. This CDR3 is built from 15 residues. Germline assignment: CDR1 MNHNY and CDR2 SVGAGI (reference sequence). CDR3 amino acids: CASSYSAPRGGELFF. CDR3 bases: TGTGCCAGCAGTTACTCCGCCCCCCGAGGCGGGGAGCTGTTTTTT.

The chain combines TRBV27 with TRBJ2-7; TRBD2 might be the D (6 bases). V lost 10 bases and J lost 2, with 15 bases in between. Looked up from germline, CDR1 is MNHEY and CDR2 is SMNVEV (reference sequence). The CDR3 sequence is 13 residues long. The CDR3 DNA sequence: TGTGCCACCAGGGACTTTCCAGCCTACGAGCAGTACTTC. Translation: CATRDFPAYEQYF.

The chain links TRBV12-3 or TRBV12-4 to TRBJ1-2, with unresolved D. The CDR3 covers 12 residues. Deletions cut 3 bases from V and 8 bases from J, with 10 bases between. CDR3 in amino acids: CASSFRVGGYTF. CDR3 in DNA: TGTGCCAGCAGTTTTCGGGTCGGGGGCTACACCTTC.

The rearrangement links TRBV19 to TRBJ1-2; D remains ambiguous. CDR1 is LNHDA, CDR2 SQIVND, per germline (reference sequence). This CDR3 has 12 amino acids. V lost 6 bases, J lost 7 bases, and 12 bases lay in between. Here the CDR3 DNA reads TGTGCCAGTAGGGCCGCGGTAGGTGGCTACACCTTC. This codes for CASRAAVGGYTF.

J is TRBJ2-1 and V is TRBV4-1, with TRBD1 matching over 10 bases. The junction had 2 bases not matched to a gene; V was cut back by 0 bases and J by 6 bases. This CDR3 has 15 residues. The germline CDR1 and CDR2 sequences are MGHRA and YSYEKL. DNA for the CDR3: TGCGCCAGCAGCCAAGATGGGACAGGGGTCAATGAGCAGTTCTTC. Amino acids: CASSQDGTGVNEQFF.

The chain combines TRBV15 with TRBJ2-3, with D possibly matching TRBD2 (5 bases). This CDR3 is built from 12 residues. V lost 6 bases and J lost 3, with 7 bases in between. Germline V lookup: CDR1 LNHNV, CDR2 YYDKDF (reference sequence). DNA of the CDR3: TGTGCCACCAGGGGGAGTACAGATACGCAGTATTTT. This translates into CATRGSTDTQYF.

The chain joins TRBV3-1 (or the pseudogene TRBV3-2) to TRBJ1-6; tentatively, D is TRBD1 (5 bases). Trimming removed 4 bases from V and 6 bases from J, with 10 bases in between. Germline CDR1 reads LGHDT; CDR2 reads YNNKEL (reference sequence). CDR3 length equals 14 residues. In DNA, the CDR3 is TGTGCCAGCAGCCCTACAGGACCTAATTCACCCCTCCACTTT. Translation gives CASSPTGPNSPLHF.

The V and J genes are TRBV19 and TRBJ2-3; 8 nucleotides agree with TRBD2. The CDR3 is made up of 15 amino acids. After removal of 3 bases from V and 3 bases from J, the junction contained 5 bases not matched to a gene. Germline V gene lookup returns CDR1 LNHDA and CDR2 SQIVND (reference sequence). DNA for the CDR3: TGTGCCAGTAGTATGCGGGGGGCGCGTACAGATACGCAGTATTTT. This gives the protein CASSMRGARTDTQYF.

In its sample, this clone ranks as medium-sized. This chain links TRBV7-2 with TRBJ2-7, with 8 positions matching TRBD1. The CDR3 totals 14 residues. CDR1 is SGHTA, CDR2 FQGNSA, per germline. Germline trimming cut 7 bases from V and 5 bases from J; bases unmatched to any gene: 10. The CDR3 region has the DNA TGTGCCAGCATCTCGACTGCAGGGGGCAACGAGCAGTACTTC. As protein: CASISTAGGNEQYF.

CDR3 amino acids: CATWGGINIQYF. CDR3 DNA: TGTGCCACCTGGGGGGGGATTAACATTCAGTACTTC. The V call is TRBV28, the J call TRBJ2-4, with 7 bases aligning to TRBD2. Losses at the gene ends were 10 bases for V and 7 bases for J; bases not matched to a gene: 7. Germline V CDR1 and CDR2: MDHEN, SYDVKM. There are 12 residues in the CDR3.

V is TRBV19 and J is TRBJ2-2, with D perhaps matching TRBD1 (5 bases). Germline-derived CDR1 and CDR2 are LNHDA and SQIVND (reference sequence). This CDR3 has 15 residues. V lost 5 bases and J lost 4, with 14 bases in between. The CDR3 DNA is TGTGCCAGTAGTTGGGGCAGGCAAGGCACCGGGGAGCTGTTTTTT. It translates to CASSWGRQGTGELFF.

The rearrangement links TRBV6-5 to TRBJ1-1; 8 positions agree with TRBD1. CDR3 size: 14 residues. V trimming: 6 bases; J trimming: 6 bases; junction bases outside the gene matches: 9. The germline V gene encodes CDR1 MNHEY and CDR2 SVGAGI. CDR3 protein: CASRPQGATSEAFF. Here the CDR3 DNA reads TGTGCCAGCAGACCGCAGGGGGCCACCTCTGAAGCTTTCTTT.

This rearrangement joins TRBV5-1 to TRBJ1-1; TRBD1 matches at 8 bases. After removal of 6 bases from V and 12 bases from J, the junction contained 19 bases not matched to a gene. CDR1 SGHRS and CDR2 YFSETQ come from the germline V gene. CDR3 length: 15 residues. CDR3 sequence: CASTPGQAMGSGTFF. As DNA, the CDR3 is TGCGCCAGCACCCCGGGACAGGCGATGGGGTCGGGAACTTTCTTT.

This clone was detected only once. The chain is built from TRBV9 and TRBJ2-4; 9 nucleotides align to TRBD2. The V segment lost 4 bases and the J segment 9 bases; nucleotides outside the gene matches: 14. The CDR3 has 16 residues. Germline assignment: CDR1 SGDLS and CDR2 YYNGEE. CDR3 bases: TGTGCCAGCAGCCACTTGGGGCGGGAGGGCCGGAGCATTCAGTACTTC. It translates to CASSHLGREGRSIQYF.

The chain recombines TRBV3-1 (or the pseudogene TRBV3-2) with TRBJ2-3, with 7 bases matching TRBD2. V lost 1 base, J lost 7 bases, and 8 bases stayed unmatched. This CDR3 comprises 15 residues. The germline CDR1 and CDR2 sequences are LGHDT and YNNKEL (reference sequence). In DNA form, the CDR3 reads TGTGCCAGCAGCCAAGGGTCGGGAGGTGGGAATACGCAGTATTTT. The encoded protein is CASSQGSGGGNTQYF.

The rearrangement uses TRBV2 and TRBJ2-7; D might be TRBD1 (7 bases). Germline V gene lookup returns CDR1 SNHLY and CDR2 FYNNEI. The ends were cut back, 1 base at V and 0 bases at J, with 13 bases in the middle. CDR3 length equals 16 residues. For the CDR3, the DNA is TGTGCCAGCAGTGAAGGTCGGAGGGACAGCTCCTACGAGCAGTACGTC. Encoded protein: CASSEGRRDSSYEQYV.

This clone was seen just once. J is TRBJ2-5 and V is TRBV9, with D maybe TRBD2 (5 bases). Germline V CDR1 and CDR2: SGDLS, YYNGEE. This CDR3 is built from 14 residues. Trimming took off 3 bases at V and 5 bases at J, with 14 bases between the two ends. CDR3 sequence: CASSERLSGETQYF. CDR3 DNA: TGTGCCAGCAGCGAACGACTATCGGGGGAGACCCAGTACTTC.

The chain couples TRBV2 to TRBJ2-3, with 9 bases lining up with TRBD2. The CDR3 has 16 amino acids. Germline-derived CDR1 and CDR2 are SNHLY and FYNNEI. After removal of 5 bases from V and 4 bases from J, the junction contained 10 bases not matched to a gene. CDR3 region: CASSPPAGGGADTQYF. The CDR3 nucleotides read TGTGCCAGCAGTCCTCCAGCGGGGGGTGGCGCAGATACGCAGTATTTT. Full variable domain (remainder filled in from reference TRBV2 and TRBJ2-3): EPEVTQTPSHQVTQMGQEVILRCVPISNHLYFYWYRQILGQKVEFLVSFYNNEISEKSEIFDDQFSVERPDGSNFTLKIRSTKLEDSAMYFCASSPPAGGGADTQYFGPGTRLTVL.

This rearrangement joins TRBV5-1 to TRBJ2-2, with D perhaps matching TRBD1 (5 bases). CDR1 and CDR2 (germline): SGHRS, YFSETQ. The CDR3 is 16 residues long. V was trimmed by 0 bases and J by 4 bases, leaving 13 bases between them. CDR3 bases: TGCGCCAGCAGCTTGGAAGGCAGGGCAGGCACCGGGGAGCTGTTTTTT. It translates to CASSLEGRAGTGELFF. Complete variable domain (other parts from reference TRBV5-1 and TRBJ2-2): KAGVTQTPRYLIKTRGQQVTLSCSPISGHRSVSWYQQTPGQGLQFLFEYFSETQRNKGNFPGRFSGRQFSNSRSEMNVSTLELGDSALYLCASSLEGRAGTGELFFGEGSRLTVL.

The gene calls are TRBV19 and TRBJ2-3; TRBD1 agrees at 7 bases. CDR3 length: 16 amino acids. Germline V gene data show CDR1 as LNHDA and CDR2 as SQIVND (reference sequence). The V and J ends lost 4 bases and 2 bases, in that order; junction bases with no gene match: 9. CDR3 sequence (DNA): TGTGCCAGTAGTACACCGGGACAGTCCCCCACAGATACGCAGTATTTT. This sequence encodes CASSTPGQSPTDTQYF.

The DNA of the CDR3 is TGTGCCAGCAGTTACTCTGGGACAGGGCTAATCAATCAGCATTTT. It translates to CASSYSGTGLINQHF. V usage is TRBV6-5 and J usage is TRBJ1-5; 9 nucleotides agree with TRBD1. The trim removed 0 bases at V and 13 bases at J, leaving 10 bases unmatched. The germline CDR1 and CDR2 sequences are MNHEY and SVGAGI. CDR3 size: 15 residues.

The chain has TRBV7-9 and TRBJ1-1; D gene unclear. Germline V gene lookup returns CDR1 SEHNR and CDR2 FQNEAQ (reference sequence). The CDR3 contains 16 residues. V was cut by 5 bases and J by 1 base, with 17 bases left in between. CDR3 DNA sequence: TGTGCCAGCAGCCGCCCGGGTAGTGGGAGGAACACTGAAGCTTTCTTT. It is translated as CASSRPGSGRNTEAFF.

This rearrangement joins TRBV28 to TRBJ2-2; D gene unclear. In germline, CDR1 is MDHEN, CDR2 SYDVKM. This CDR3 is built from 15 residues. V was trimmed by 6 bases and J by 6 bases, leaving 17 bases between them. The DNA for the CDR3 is TGTGCCAGCAGGTCCCACGGTCCGCGGTCCGGGGAGCTGTTTTTT. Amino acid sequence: CASRSHGPRSGELFF.

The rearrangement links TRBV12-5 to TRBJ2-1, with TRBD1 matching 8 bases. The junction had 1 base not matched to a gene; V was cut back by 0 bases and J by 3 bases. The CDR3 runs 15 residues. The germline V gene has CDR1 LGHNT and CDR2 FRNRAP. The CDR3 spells CASGLVTGGYNEQFF. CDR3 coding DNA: TGTGCTAGTGGTTTGGTAACAGGGGGCTACAATGAGCAGTTCTTC.

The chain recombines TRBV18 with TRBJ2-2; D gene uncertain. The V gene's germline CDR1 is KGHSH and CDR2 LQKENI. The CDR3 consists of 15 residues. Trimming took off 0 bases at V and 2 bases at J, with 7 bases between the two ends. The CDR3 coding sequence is TGTGCCAGCTCACCACCGGAGCAAAACACCGGGGAGCTGTTTTTT. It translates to CASSPPEQNTGELFF.

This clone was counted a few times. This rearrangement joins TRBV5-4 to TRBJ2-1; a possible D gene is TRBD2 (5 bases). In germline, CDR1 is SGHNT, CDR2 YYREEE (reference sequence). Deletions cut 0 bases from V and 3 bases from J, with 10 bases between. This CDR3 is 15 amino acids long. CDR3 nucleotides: TGTGCCAGCAGCTTGGACCCAGACTACTACAATGAGCAGTTCTTC. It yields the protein CASSLDPDYYNEQFF.

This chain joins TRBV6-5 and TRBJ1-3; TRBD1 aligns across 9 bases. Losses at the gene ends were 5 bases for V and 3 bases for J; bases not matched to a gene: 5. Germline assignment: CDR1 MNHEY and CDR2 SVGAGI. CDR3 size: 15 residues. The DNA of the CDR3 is TGTGCCAGCAGTCCGGACAGGGGTAGTGGAAACACCATATATTTT. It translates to CASSPDRGSGNTIYF.